The 5 T cell receptor beta chains in this list originate from one sample, sequenced in a study of shared clonotypes between healthy human individuals (dated by TCRdb to about 2020). The library was made by the immunoSEQ multiplex PCR assay. TCRdb re-hosts the immuneACCESS table, in-frame sequences only. Its copies lack some clones; in the studies checked, an unresolved V gene accounts for under half of them, and the cause for the rest is not known. The sample has approximately 2.1 million clones on record, 90% to 95% of them singletons. The ten biggest clones cover 0.39% of the sample. The sequencing sample was made of naive CD4+ T cells from PBMCs. The sample's cell subset or site label, decoded: CD45RA+ positively selected. The origin of the receptors is a man aged 18-30 years in good health. Some clones in this sample may be carry-over from other donors' samples.

This chain links TRBV6-6 with TRBJ2-2; 8 nucleotides match TRBD2. With 5 bases clipped from V and 1 base from J, the junction kept 3 bases outside the gene matches. Germline V gene sequence: CDR1 MNHNY, CDR2 SVGAGI (reference sequence). The CDR3 contains 15 residues. The CDR3 DNA reads as TGTGCCAGCAGTCAGGGACTAGGGAACACCGGGGAGCTGTTTTTT. The encoded protein is CASSQGLGNTGELFF.

The rearrangement links TRBV5-3 to TRBJ2-2; D uncertain. TRBV5-3 is known as an ORF, though its function is uncertain. This CDR3 has 13 residues. V was cut by 3 bases and J by 5 bases, with 8 bases left in between. CDR3 coding DNA: TGTGCCAGAAGCTCTTCAGTTACCGGGGAGCTGTTTTTT. This sequence encodes CARSSSVTGELFF.

This chain uses TRBV5-1 with TRBJ2-3; 10 bases are a match to TRBD2. The junction had 2 bases not matched to a gene; V was cut back by 4 bases and J by 0 bases. The CDR3 length is 15 residues. In germline, CDR1 is SGHRS, CDR2 YFSETQ. The DNA of the CDR3 is TGCGCCAGCAGCGGGACTAGCGTCAGCACAGATACGCAGTATTTT. Protein: CASSGTSVSTDTQYF. Looking up the rest from reference TRBV5-1 and TRBJ2-3 gives the full variable domain: KAGVTQTPRYLIKTRGQQVTLSCSPISGHRSVSWYQQTPGQGLQFLFEYFSETQRNKGNFPGRFSGRQFSNSRSEMNVSTLELGDSALYLCASSGTSVSTDTQYFGPGTRLTVL.

This clone is a singleton in its sample. The chain recombines TRBV5-8 with TRBJ1-5; D may be TRBD1 (5 bases). V was trimmed by 2 bases and J by 2 bases, leaving 14 bases between them. The CDR3 is 16 amino acids. CDR1 is SGHTS and CDR2 is YDEGEE in the germline V gene. The DNA for the CDR3 is TGTGCCAGCAGCTTCGGGCGGGGCTTGGGCAATCAGCCCCAGCATTTT. Translation: CASSFGRGLGNQPQHF.

This clone was detected once. V is TRBV28 and J is TRBJ2-7; D remains ambiguous. V shed 2 bases and J shed 2 bases, with 7 bases lying between them. The CDR3 length is 13 residues. In germline, CDR1 is MDHEN, CDR2 SYDVKM. CDR3 loop: CASSLALTYEQYF. The CDR3 region has the DNA TGTGCCAGCAGTTTAGCTCTCACCTACGAGCAGTACTTC.